Below are 3 T cell receptor beta chains sequenced from a single sample in a study of T cell responses to AZD1222 COVID-19 vaccine. Profiled with immunoSEQ multiplex PCR; TCRdb holds only in-frame clones, not every one. The top ten hold roughly 6.9% of the sample, which has 110,000 or so clones, around 88% seen once. The sequencing here drew on peripheral blood, taken 28 days after the second AZD1222 dose. The receptor source for this set is an adult who received the AZD1222 COVID-19 vaccine.

The chain has TRBV27 and TRBJ1-1; the D is unclear. The germline gives CDR1 MNHEY, CDR2 SMNVEV (reference sequence). CDR3 length: 13 amino acids. V was cut by 2 bases and J by 14 bases, with 18 bases left in between. CDR3 bases: TGTGCCAGCAGTTTAACCTCGGATGGACGGATCTTCTTT. As protein: CASSLTSDGRIFF.

The chain combines TRBV7-3 with TRBJ2-3; 11 bases are a match to TRBD2. J lost 4 bases, V lost 1 base, and 10 bases had no gene match. The CDR3 spans 18 residues. The germline V gene has CDR1 SGHTA and CDR2 FQGTGA. The CDR3 DNA sequence: TGTGCCAGCAGCTTAAGTCCTAGCGGGGGGTCGGTCGCAGATACGCAGTATTTT. This sequence encodes CASSLSPSGGSVADTQYF.

The chain has TRBV15 and TRBJ1-1; possibly TRBD1 for D (5 bases). This CDR3 has 12 amino acids. V was shortened by 6 bases and J by 6 bases, with 11 bases between the two germline ends. Germline V gene sequence: CDR1 LNHNV, CDR2 YYDKDF (reference sequence). CDR3 DNA sequence: TGTGCCACCAGACAGGCCGCCTCTGAAGCTTTCTTT. Translated, it gives CATRQAASEAFF.